What follows is one T cell receptor beta chain and its context. There are 11 residues in the CDR3. The germline V gene has CDR1 LNHDA and CDR2 SQIVND (reference sequence). Sequencing used immunoSEQ multiplex PCR; TCRdb keeps in-frame clones, though not all of them. Of under 400,000 clones in the sample, about nine tenths were seen once. Seattle-derived patients entered the study during active infection and were followed longitudinally. The data were obtained in a study of blood T cell repertoires in COVID-19. Study information: T cells, B-cell-depleted T cells, or PBMCs supplied cDNA or gDNA.

This chain uses TRBV19 with TRBJ2-7; D is possibly TRBD2 (7 bases). Source material: peripheral blood. This receptor was obtained from a woman aged 60-75 years with COVID-19, enrolled during active disease. CDR3 DNA sequence: TGTAAAGGGAGGGGGTTCTACGAGCAGTACTTC. It yields the protein CKGRGFYEQYF.